This is a list of T cell receptor beta chains from one sample in a study of blood T cell repertoires in COVID-19. Method: immunoSEQ multiplex PCR; TCRdb's copy keeps in-frame clones and lacks some. The table has about 220,000 clones, 82% seen once. Sequencing input: peripheral blood. The origin of the receptors is a woman in her seventies with COVID-19, enrolled during active disease. Each CDR3 is given with its conserved first and last residue. A D gene is named only where the DNA matches it firmly. Not every row has a clone size; where given, it reads once, few, many or a size class.

>-|TRBJ1-4|TRBV7-9|-
TGTGCCAGCAGCTTAGCTTTCGACAGACGTTTTAATGAAAAACTGTTTTTT
CASSLAFDRRFNEKLFF
>-|TRBJ1-2|TRBV2|-
TGTGCCAGCAGTGAAGACAGAATGAACTATGGCTACACCTTC
CASSEDRMNYGYTF
>TRBD2|TRBJ2-1|TRBV27|-
TGTGCCAGCAGTTTCAGACTAGCGGGAGGGCCCTACAATGAGCAGTTCTTC
CASSFRLAGGPYNEQFF
>TRBD1|TRBJ1-1|TRBV5-1|once
TGCGCCAGCAGCTTGGCCGACAGGGGCACTGAAGCTTTCTTT
CASSLADRGTEAFF
>-|TRBJ1-2|TRBV6-4|-
TGTGCCAGCCTTCAGGGGAAAGGCTACACCTTC
CASLQGKGYTF
>TRBD2|TRBJ2-3|TRBV5-4|-
TGTGCCAGCAGGGTTGGGGGCGGGAGGGCATTCGATACGCAGTATTTT
CASRVGGGRAFDTQYF
>TRBD2|TRBJ2-1|TRBV28|-
TGTGCCAGCAGTTCCGGGGGGGACGCTAGCTCCTACAATGAGCAGTTCTTC
CASSSGGDASSYNEQFF
>TRBD2|TRBJ2-3|TRBV27|-
TGTGCCAGCAGTTCGGCTGGGGGGGAGGAAGGAGATACGCAGTATTTT
CASSSAGGEEGDTQYF
>TRBD1|TRBJ1-5|TRBV3-1/TRBV3-2|few
TGTGCCAGCAGCTTCGGACAGGGGCCAACTGAGCAGCATTTT
CASSFGQGPTEQHF
>TRBD1|TRBJ2-1|TRBV7-8|-
TGTGCCAGCAGCTTAGATCGACAGGGCTACAATGAGCAGTTCTTC
CASSLDRQGYNEQFF
>TRBD2|TRBJ2-1|TRBV28|once
TGTGCCAGCAGTACTAGCGGGAGGGCCCTCAATGAGCAGTTCTTC
CASSTSGRALNEQFF
>-|TRBJ2-7|TRBV29-1|-
TGCAGCGTTGATGGGATTGGGGGGTATGGTTCCTACGAGCAGTACTTC
CSVDGIGGYGSYEQYF
>-|TRBJ2-7|TRBV5-1|-
TGCGCCAGCAGCTTGGAGCCAGGGGCGATTCCGAGCGAGCAGTACTTC
CASSLEPGAIPSEQYF
>TRBD2|TRBJ2-5|TRBV25-1|-
TGTGCCAGCGAAGAGGGAGGGCCTAAAGAGACCCAGTACTTC
CASEEGGPKETQYF
>TRBD1|TRBJ1-2|TRBV7-3|-
TGTGCCAGCAGCTTAACGAGACAGGGCTATGGCTACACCTTC
CASSLTRQGYGYTF
>TRBD1|TRBJ2-7|TRBV2|few
TGTGCCAGCAGTCCACTGGACAGGGGAGAGCAGTACTTC
CASSPLDRGEQYF
>TRBD2|TRBJ2-1|TRBV18|once
TGTGCCAGCTCACCCGTTTTCGGGTTGGTGATTAGCGGGAGCAGGGACAATGAGCAGTTCTTC
CASSPVFGLVISGSRDNEQFF
>-|TRBJ2-7|TRBV4-3|-
TGCGCCAGCAGCCAAGATAGCCAGGGTATCTACGAGCAGTACTTC
CASSQDSQGIYEQYF
>-|TRBJ1-2|TRBV4-3|-
TGCGCCAGCAGCCAAGTGTTGGGGCCCACTAACTATGGCTACACCTTC
CASSQVLGPTNYGYTF
>TRBD2|TRBJ2-1|TRBV18|medium-sized
TGTGCCAGCTCACCAACTCTAGCGGGCTTGAACAATGAGCAGTTCTTC
CASSPTLAGLNNEQFF
>-|TRBJ1-1|TRBV12-3/TRBV12-4|-
TGTGCCAGCAGTTTGGAGGGTTACGCTGAAGCTTTCTTT
CASSLEGYAEAFF
>TRBD2|TRBJ2-1|TRBV24-1|-
TGTGCCACCAGTGATTTATCCGCGGGAGGCTCCTACAATGAGCAGTTCTTC
CATSDLSAGGSYNEQFF
>TRBD1|TRBJ2-7|TRBV3-1/TRBV3-2|-
TGTGCCAGCACGCCCGGGACAGCGACCTACGAGCAGTACTTC
CASTPGTATYEQYF
>TRBD1|TRBJ1-1|TRBV6-2/TRBV6-3|-
TGTGCCAGCAGTTCCCAGGACAGGGGGTTTGGCACTGAAGCTTTCTTT
CASSSQDRGFGTEAFF
>TRBD1|TRBJ2-1|TRBV5-4|-
TGTGCCAGCAGCCCGGGACAGGTATACAATGAGCAGTTCTTC
CASSPGQVYNEQFF
>TRBD1|TRBJ1-3|TRBV18|-
TGTGCCAGCTCACCCCCAGGGACAGGGGGCTTTGGAAACACCATATATTTT
CASSPPGTGGFGNTIYF
>TRBD1|TRBJ1-6|TRBV2|-
TGTGCCAGCAGAGGAGGGACAGCCAATTCACCCCTCCACTTT
CASRGGTANSPLHF
>-|TRBJ1-5|TRBV7-8|-
TGTGCCAGCAGCCCGCTGGGTGGGGACATTCGCCAGCCCCAGCATTTT
CASSPLGGDIRQPQHF
>-|TRBJ1-1|TRBV28|few
TGTGCCAGCAGTTTATCCCAGGTGTCTGAAGCTTTCTTT
CASSLSQVSEAFF
>-|TRBJ1-4|TRBV11-2|-
TGTGCCAGCAGCTTAGAGAGGACTTCGAACGAAAAACTGTTTTTT
CASSLERTSNEKLFF
>-|TRBJ1-1|TRBV6-5|-
TGTGCCAGCAGTTACTCGCAAACAGGGCGGAACACTGAAGCTTTCTTT
CASSYSQTGRNTEAFF
>-|TRBJ1-2|TRBV7-2|-
TGTGCCAGCAGCTTAGTTCCCCGGGTGCAGGGTGAGCTCTATGGCTACACCTTC
CASSLVPRVQGELYGYTF
>-|TRBJ2-7|TRBV10-3|once
TGTGCCATCAGTGAGCGGGAGCTCTACGAGCAGTACTTC
CAISERELYEQYF
>-|TRBJ1-2|TRBV2|-
TGTGCCAGCATGGTAGCCAGGGGCTATGGCTACACCTTC
CASMVARGYGYTF
>-|TRBJ2-3|TRBV5-1|-
TGCGCCAGCAGCTTACTCCCCACGGATACGCAGTATTTT
CASSLLPTDTQYF
>TRBD2|TRBJ2-7|TRBV6-9|-
TGTGCCAGCAGTCTAAAAGGTCACACTCTAGCGGGGACCCGATACGAGCAGTACTTC
CASSLKGHTLAGTRYEQYF
>-|TRBJ1-1|TRBV6-2/TRBV6-3|-
TGTGCCAGCAGCCGACAGAGGACGAACACTGAAGCTTTCTTT
CASSRQRTNTEAFF
>-|TRBJ1-6|TRBV30|-
TGTGCCTGGAGTGTACCCGGGGTTCGGAATTCACCCCTCCACTTT
CAWSVPGVRNSPLHF
>-|TRBJ1-2|TRBV7-8|-
TGTGCCAGCAGCTTAGCCGGGGAAATAGGAGGCTACACCTTC
CASSLAGEIGGYTF
>-|TRBJ1-1|TRBV2|few
TGTGCCAGCATCCTAGGGGAGGGGAGCACTGAAGCTTTCTTT
CASILGEGSTEAFF